A single sample gave rise to the 8 T cell receptor beta chains below, sequenced in a study of early T cells in non-severe SARS-CoV-2 infection. TCRdb reprocessed the 5' RACE reads via MiXCR and lists one record per CDR3 protein. The sample gives some 87,000 distinct CDR3 sequences, about 12% of which show up once; around 2.4% is in the top ten. Sequencing was performed on whole blood. These receptors were obtained from an adult who was a healthcare worker with PCR-confirmed SARS-CoV-2 infection or an uninfected control (not recorded which).

Ten or more counts support this clonotype. The rearrangement links TRBV10-3 to TRBJ2-1; 12 nucleotides align to TRBD1. V was clipped by 6 bases and J by 4 bases; unmatched bases: 4. The CDR3 runs 15 residues. Germline lookup yields CDR1 ENHRY and CDR2 SYGVKD. CDR3 nucleotide sequence: TGTGCCATCAGGGGGACAGGGGGCAGGTACAATGAGCAGTTCTTC. The encoded protein is CAIRGTGGRYNEQFF.

This clonotype was counted ten times or more. The CDR3 region is CASSFKVNTEAFF. The CDR3 DNA reads as TGTGCCAGCAGCTTTAAGGTGAACACTGAAGCTTTCTTT. This chain uses TRBV11-3 with TRBJ1-1; D is unresolved. CDR1 SGHNT and CDR2 YENEEA come from the germline V gene. The CDR3 has 13 residues. V lost 3 bases to trimming and J lost 0 bases, with 5 bases between them.

V and J are TRBV6-5 and TRBJ1-2; the D is unclear. Germline V gene sequence: CDR1 MNHEY, CDR2 SVGAGI. The CDR3 is made up of 14 amino acids. V was clipped by 2 bases and J by 2 bases, with 9 bases between them. The CDR3 DNA reads as TGTGCCAGCAGTTACAAATCACTAAACTATGGCTACACCTTC. Translation gives CASSYKSLNYGYTF.

The V gene is TRBV11-2, the J gene TRBJ2-1; unclear D gene. Germline CDR1 SGHAT, CDR2 FQNNGV. The V gene lost 5 bases and the J gene lost 9 bases, with 26 bases spanning the gap. The CDR3 has 17 amino acids. The CDR3 bases are TGTGCCAGCAGCCCAACCTCAGGTCTTATGCCCTACGGTGAGCAGTTCTTC. Its translation: CASSPTSGLMPYGEQFF.

This clonotype came up many times. The chain recombines TRBV6-2 or TRBV6-3 with TRBJ1-6; D gene ambiguous. V gave up 2 bases and J gave up 8 bases, with 7 bases separating them. Germline values: CDR1 MNHEY, CDR2 SVGEGT. This CDR3 is 13 amino acids long. CDR3 region: CASSYLLYSPLHF. For the CDR3, the DNA is TGTGCCAGCAGTTACCTGTTATATTCACCCCTCCACTTT.

J is TRBJ1-1 and V is TRBV7-6, with D tentatively TRBD1 (6 bases). V lost 5 bases and J 1 base, leaving 8 bases between the germline ends. CDR3 length: 13 residues. Per germline, CDR1 SGHVS and CDR2 FNYEAQ. CDR3 bases: TGTGCCAGCAGCGGACAGCCGAACACTGAAGCTTTCTTT. This encodes CASSGQPNTEAFF.

This clonotype was picked up a small number of times. CDR3 loop: CASSLWEASYGYTF. The CDR3 DNA is TGTGCCAGCAGCTTATGGGAGGCGAGCTATGGCTACACCTTC. The chain has TRBV7-9 and TRBJ1-2; no firm D call. CDR3 length: 14 amino acids. Trimming left V 2 bases short and J 4 bases short, with 11 bases between. The germline V gene encodes CDR1 SEHNR and CDR2 FQNEAQ (reference sequence).

Ten or more counts support this clonotype. This CDR3 is CASSFNQETQYF. CDR3 bases: TGCGCCAGCAGCTTTAATCAAGAGACCCAGTACTTC. This chain links TRBV5-1 with TRBJ2-5; no firm D call. CDR1 and CDR2 from the germline V gene are SGHRS and YFSETQ. CDR3 length: 12 amino acids. Trimming cost V 2 bases and J 2 bases, with 4 bases left between them.